A single sample is the source of the 15 T cell receptor beta chains below, sequenced in a study of blood T cell repertoires in COVID-19. The table came from immunoSEQ multiplex PCR; TCRdb's copy has only in-frame clones and leaves some out. The data show 120,000 or so clones, over 75% seen once. Sequenced sample: peripheral blood. These receptors all come from a man over 45 with acute or convalescent COVID-19.

This clone was found a few times. V usage is TRBV7-9 and J usage is TRBJ2-7, with a weak D call TRBD2 (6 bases). Germline loops: CDR1 SEHNR, CDR2 FQNEAQ (reference sequence). V gave up 4 bases and J gave up 0 bases, with 10 bases separating them. The CDR3 consists of 14 residues. This CDR3 is CASSSGVISYEQYF. CDR3 in DNA: TGTGCCAGCAGCTCGGGGGTCATCTCCTACGAGCAGTACTTC.

This clone rates as medium-sized (0.01 to 0.1%). The chain employs TRBV21-1 and TRBJ2-3; TRBD2, the table's D call, was not compared with the DNA. TRBV21-1 is recorded as a pseudogene. This CDR3 has 15 residues. The CDR3 loop reads CASSPTSGSTDTQYF. DNA of the CDR3: TGTGCCAGCAGCCCAACTAGCGGTAGCACAGATACGCAGTATTTT.

The rearrangement uses TRBV5-6 and TRBJ1-2; a possible D gene is TRBD1 (6 bases). Germline CDR1 is SGHDT and CDR2 is YYEEEE. The CDR3 covers 17 residues. Trimming removed 0 bases from V and 2 bases from J, with 17 bases in between. The CDR3: CASSLVGRAGANYGYTF. The CDR3 coding sequence is TGTGCCAGCAGCTTGGTTGGTAGGGCAGGGGCGAACTATGGCTACACCTTC.

The chain recombines TRBV11-3 with TRBJ1-4; tentatively, D is TRBD1 (5 bases). Germline V gene lookup returns CDR1 SGHNT and CDR2 YENEEA. The CDR3 has 13 residues. V lost 4 bases and J 8 bases, leaving 11 bases between the germline ends. The CDR3 is CASSSRQPEKLFF. In nucleotides, the CDR3 is TGTGCCAGCAGCTCAAGACAGCCCGAAAAACTGTTTTTT.

The chain is built from TRBV10-1 and TRBJ2-2, with D possibly matching TRBD1 (5 bases). CDR3 length: 16 amino acids. CDR1 is WNHNN, CDR2 SYGVQD, per germline (reference sequence). The V end lost 6 bases, the J end lost 3 bases, and 17 bases lay between the germline ends. Written as DNA, the CDR3 is TGCGCCAGCAGGTTCAAGGGGCTCCAGGACACCGGGGAGCTGTTTTTT. This translates into CASRFKGLQDTGELFF.

This chain uses TRBV7-2 with TRBJ2-2; TRBD2 agrees at 13 bases. Germline V gene data show CDR1 as SGHTA and CDR2 as FQGNSA. J gave up 8 bases and V 4 bases, and 7 bases lay outside the gene matches. There are 16 residues in the CDR3. The CDR3 DNA sequence: TGTGCCAGCAGCTCCGACGGACTAGCGGGAGTAGGGGAGCTGTTTTTT. Residues: CASSSDGLAGVGELFF.

The genes are TRBV4-1 and TRBJ2-5; 8 bases line up with TRBD1. The V and J ends lost 1 base and 5 bases, in that order; junction bases with no gene match: 6. This CDR3 is built from 15 residues. Germline V gene sequence: CDR1 MGHRA, CDR2 YSYEKL. The CDR3 protein is CASSQGRGRMETQYF. Here the CDR3 DNA reads TGCGCCAGCAGCCAAGGCAGGGGGCGAATGGAGACCCAGTACTTC.

The chain joins TRBV30 to TRBJ2-2; D uncertain. Germline V CDR1 and CDR2: GTSNPN, SVGIG (reference sequence). V was trimmed by 4 bases and J by 0 bases, leaving 3 bases between them. The CDR3 is 12 amino acids. In DNA form, the CDR3 reads TGTGCCTGGACCTCGAACACCGGGGAGCTGTTTTTT. Encoded protein: CAWTSNTGELFF.

The V and J genes are TRBV5-1 and TRBJ2-3, with 7 positions matching TRBD1. CDR3 length: 14 amino acids. After removal of 4 bases from V and 2 bases from J, the junction contained 4 bases not matched to a gene. Germline assignment: CDR1 SGHRS and CDR2 YFSETQ. The CDR3: CASSPGQFTDTQYF. CDR3 DNA: TGCGCCAGCAGCCCGGGACAGTTCACAGATACGCAGTATTTT.

This chain joins TRBV7-9 and TRBJ2-5; 8 bases agree with TRBD1. J gave up 7 bases and V 5 bases, and 9 bases lay outside the gene matches. This CDR3 region has 14 residues. CDR1 and CDR2 (germline): SEHNR, FQNEAQ (reference sequence). The CDR3: CASSRTGLEVTQYF. In DNA, the CDR3 is TGTGCCAGCAGCCGGACAGGGTTAGAGGTGACCCAGTACTTC.

The V call is TRBV24-1, the J call TRBJ1-3, with a possible D match to TRBD1 (6 bases). Trimming removed 11 bases at V and 0 bases at J, with 13 bases between. Germline V gene data show CDR1 as KGHDR and CDR2 as SFDVKD. The CDR3 loop spans 14 amino acids. The CDR3 DNA reads TGTGCCATCGGACAGCGAATCTCTGGAAACACCATATATTTT. Translated, it gives CAIGQRISGNTIYF.

The rearrangement joins TRBV7-2 to TRBJ1-2, with 8 nucleotides matching TRBD1. J was trimmed by 4 bases and V by 2 bases; bases with no gene match: 12. This CDR3 contains 17 residues. Germline CDR1 reads SGHTA; CDR2 reads FQGNSA. The CDR3 DNA reads as TGTGCCAGCAGCTTACTTCAGGGGGCGAGGGTAGGCTATGGCTACACCTTC. Translated: CASSLLQGARVGYGYTF.

The genes are TRBV9 and TRBJ2-1; a possible D gene is TRBD2 (5 bases). Germline V gene data show CDR1 as SGDLS and CDR2 as YYNGEE. Trimming removed 0 bases from V and 10 bases from J, with 14 bases in between. The CDR3 consists of 14 residues. CDR3 sequence reads: CASSVDPSFGEQFF. In nucleotides, the CDR3 is TGTGCCAGCAGCGTAGACCCTAGCTTTGGAGAGCAGTTCTTC.

The chain recombines TRBV5-1 with TRBJ2-3; TRBD1 matches at 11 bases. The V and J ends lost 2 bases and 3 bases, in that order; junction bases with no gene match: 2. This CDR3 has 15 residues. CDR1 SGHRS and CDR2 YFSETQ come from the germline V gene. In nucleotides, the CDR3 is TGCGCCAGCAGCTTCGGGACAGGGGGGACAGATACGCAGTATTTT. This encodes CASSFGTGGTDTQYF.

CDR3 amino acids: CASSPYRVFYNEQFF. DNA for the CDR3: TGTGCCAGCTCACCTTACAGGGTCTTCTACAATGAGCAGTTCTTC. The rearrangement joins TRBV18 to TRBJ2-1, with TRBD1 as a possible D gene (6 bases). V was clipped by 3 bases and J by 3 bases, with 12 bases between them. The CDR3 spans 15 residues. Germline CDR1 and CDR2: KGHSH and LQKENI.